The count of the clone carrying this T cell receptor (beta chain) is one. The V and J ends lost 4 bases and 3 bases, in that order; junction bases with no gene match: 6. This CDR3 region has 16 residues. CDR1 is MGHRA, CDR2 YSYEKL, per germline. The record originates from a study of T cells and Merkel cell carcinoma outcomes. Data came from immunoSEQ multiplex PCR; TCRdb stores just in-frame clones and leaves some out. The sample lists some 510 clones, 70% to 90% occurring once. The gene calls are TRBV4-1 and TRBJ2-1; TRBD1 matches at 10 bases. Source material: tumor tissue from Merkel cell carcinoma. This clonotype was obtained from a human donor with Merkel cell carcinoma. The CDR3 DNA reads TGCGCCAGCAGCCTGTCCGGGACAGGGGACTACAATGAGCAGTTCTTC. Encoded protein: CASSLSGTGDYNEQFF.